The following is a T cell receptor beta chain sequence with its context. This clonotype was seen many times. Its target antigen remains unknown. Base qualities are not at hand, and no much larger clone is one base apart. A patient counted as having stable Graves' hyperthyroidism if no progression to ophthalmopathy occurred over 18 months of follow-up. Hyperthyroidism patients were aged 18 to 65 years and newly diagnosed, with disease duration of less than 2 months. Patients with uncontrolled infections, other autoimmune diseases, pregnancy or lactation were excluded. Clinical symptoms, serum thyroxine and TRAb, thyroid ultrasound, and orbital computed tomography formed the basis for the diagnoses. PBMCs were separated from under 12 ml of fresh peripheral blood using Ficoll-Paque density gradient centrifugation. Total RNA was extracted with Trizol reagent, and quality was checked on an Agilent 2100 Bioanalyzer.

This entry comes from a study of T cells in Graves' hyperthyroidism and ophthalmopathy (dated by TCRdb to about 2019). About the full investigation: Peripheral blood samples were taken at initial diagnosis, before any treatment was given. In several Graves' hyperthyroidism patients, the study also compared T-cell repertoires from thyroid tissue with T-cell repertoires from blood. A discovery cohort of around 100 patients, roughly 45 with Graves' ophthalmopathy and approximately 57 with stable Graves' hyperthyroidism, was used to find distinguishing TCR V-J signatures. Once sampling was done, hyperthyroidism patients were given methimazole at a starting dose of 30 mg daily, whereas ophthalmopathy patients were given high-dose intravenous methylprednisolone. According to the paper, TCR Vbeta CDR3 sequencing was carried out on 120 to 150 peripheral blood samples, which came from approximately 41 ophthalmopathy, some 73 hyperthyroidism and roughly 17 progressor patients. Prospective prediction of ophthalmopathy was tested in an independent validation cohort of some 20 hyperthyroidism patients and around 16 patients who later progressed to ophthalmopathy. The approximately 97 discovery patients were randomly divided into training and test sets at a 7:3 ratio.

Broad study findings and their caveats: In validation, the model predicted progression to ophthalmopathy with 55% to 71% sensitivity and 72% to 85% specificity, a median of roughly seven months before onset. No statistical method was used to fix the sample size in advance, and group allocation was not hidden from the investigators. A model built on a 13 V-J signature distinguished ophthalmopathy from stable hyperthyroidism, reaching roughly 88% sensitivity and 81% to 83% specificity in cross-validation and 80%/75% in testing. Most expanded thyroid clonotypes (frequency above 0.001) were also detected in blood, suggesting blood repertoires may reflect thyroid immune responses.

Amplification of TCR beta CDR3 regions was carried out from RNA transcripts. The first round of RT-PCR for the TCR CDR3 was performed with the HTBI primer set and the Qiagen OneStep RT-PCR kit. Libraries were constructed in a second round of multiplex PCR, after which size selection and purification were carried out. Libraries were sequenced paired-end with 100 bp reads on an Illumina HiSeq2000. The study's processing was this. SOAPnuke was used to process the raw data, with reads discarded if the reads contained adapters or uncalled bases, had a mean Phred below 15, or lacked an exact constant-primer or identifier match. COPE v1.2.5 was used to merge the high-quality paired reads, and each unique nucleotide sequence was defined as a clonotype. MiTCR v1.1 was used to align the clonotypes against IMGT TRBV, TRBD and TRBJ reference segments. Analysis was restricted to V-J combinations with a frequency above 0.0001, which covered roughly 99% of repertoires. A TCS score was defined as the ratio between F50 (clonal expansion) and ExV (chaos), using BLOSUM62-based TCRdist between CDR3 peptides within each V-J. Welch's t-statistics and random forest reduced just over 500 V-J features to about 13, which were used in a naive Bayes classifier (R e1071). TCRdb reprocessing: public reads trimmed at Q25 with fastp, clones called with MiXCR, in-frame beta chains kept. All rows with the same CDR3 protein become a single entry with the most common DNA and genes. These V and J calls are TCRdb output, not the study's own analysis. The sample profile shows around 560,000 distinct CDR3 sequences; roughly 17% of them were found once. The ten largest clones capture about 20% of the sample.

V is cut back by 0 bases and J by 0 bases, with 8 bases in the junction unmatched. Including cysteine and phenylalanine, the CDR3 has 17 amino acids. Kept here is only the CDR3 DNA, which spans 51 bases and is read in frame from base 1. From a lookup of the germline V gene, CDR1 and CDR2 are SQVTM and ANQGSEA. The rearranged segments are TRBV29-1 and TRBJ2-3, and 8 bases in between align with TRBD1. Material: blood. The TCR sequence derives from a woman between 18 and 29 years old with Graves' hyperthyroidism. The DNA is TGCAGCGTTGAAGACTATCAGGGGGCGCGGAGCACAGATACGCAGTATTTT. The resulting protein is CSVEDYQGARSTDTQYF.